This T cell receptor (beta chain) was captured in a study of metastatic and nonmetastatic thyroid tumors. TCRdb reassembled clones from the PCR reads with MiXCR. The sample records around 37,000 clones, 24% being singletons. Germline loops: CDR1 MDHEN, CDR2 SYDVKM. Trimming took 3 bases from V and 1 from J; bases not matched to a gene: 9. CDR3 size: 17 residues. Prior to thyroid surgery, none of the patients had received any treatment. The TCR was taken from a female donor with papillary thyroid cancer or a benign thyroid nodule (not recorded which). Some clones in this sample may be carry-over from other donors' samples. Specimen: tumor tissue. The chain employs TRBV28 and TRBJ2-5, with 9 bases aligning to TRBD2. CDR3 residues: CASSLRSGGRAQETQYF. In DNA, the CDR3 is TGTGCCAGCAGTTTGAGGTCGGGCGGGAGGGCCCAAGAGACCCAGTACTTC.